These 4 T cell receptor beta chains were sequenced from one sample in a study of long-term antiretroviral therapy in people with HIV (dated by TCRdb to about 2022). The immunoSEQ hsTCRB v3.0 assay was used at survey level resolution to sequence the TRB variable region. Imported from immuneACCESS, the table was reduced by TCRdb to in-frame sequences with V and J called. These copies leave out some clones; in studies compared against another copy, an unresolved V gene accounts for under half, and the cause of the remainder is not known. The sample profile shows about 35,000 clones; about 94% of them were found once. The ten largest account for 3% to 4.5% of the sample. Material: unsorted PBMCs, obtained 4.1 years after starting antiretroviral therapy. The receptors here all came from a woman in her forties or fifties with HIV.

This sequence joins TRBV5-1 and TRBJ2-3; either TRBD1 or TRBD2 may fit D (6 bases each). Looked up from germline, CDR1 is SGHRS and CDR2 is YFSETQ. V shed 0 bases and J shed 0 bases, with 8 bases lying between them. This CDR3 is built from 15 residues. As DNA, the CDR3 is TGCGCCAGCAGCTTGGGGGGGGCGAGCACAGATACGCAGTATTTT. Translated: CASSLGGASTDTQYF.

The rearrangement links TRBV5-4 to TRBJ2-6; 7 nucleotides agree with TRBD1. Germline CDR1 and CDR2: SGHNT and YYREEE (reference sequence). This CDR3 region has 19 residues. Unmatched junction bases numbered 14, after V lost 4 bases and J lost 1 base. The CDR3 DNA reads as TGTGCCAGCAGCCCTGGACAGGTGTACATCTCTTCTGGGGCCAACGTCCTGACTTTC. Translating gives CASSPGQVYISSGANVLTF.

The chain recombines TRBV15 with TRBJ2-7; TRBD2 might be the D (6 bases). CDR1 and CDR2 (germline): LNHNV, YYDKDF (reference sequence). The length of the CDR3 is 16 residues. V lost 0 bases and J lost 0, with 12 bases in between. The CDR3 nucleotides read TGTGCCACCAGCAGAGATCGGCGGGGACCCTCCTACGAGCAGTACTTC. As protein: CATSRDRRGPSYEQYF.

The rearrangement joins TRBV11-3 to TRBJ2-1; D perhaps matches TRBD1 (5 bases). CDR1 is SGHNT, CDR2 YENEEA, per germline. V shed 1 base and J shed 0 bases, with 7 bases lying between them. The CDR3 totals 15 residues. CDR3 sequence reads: CASSLGGTSYNEQFF. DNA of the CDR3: TGTGCCAGCAGCTTAGGGGGCACCTCCTACAATGAGCAGTTCTTC.